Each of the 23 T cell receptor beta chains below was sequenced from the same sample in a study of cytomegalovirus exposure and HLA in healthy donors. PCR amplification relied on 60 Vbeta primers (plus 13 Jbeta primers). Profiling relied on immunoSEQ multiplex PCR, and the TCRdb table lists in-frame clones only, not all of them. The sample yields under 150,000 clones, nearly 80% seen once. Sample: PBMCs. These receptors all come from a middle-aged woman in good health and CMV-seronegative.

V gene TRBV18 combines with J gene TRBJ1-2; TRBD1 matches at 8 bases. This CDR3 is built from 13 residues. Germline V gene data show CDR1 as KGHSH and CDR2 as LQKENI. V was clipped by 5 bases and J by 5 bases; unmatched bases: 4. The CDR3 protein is CASSDGQGYGYTF. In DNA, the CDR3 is TGTGCCAGCTCAGACGGACAGGGTTATGGCTACACCTTC.

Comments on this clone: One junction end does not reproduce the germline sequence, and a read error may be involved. The CDR3 is CAISAGTRSCEQYF. The CDR3 nucleotides read TGTGCCATCAGTGCGGGAACGCGCTCCTGCGAGCAGTACTTC. J is TRBJ2-7 and V is TRBV10-3, with a weak D call TRBD2 (5 bases). From germline, CDR1 is ENHRY and CDR2 SYGVKD. This CDR3 comprises 14 residues.

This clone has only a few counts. CDR3 residues: CASSRKASGKETQYF. DNA for the CDR3: TGTGCCAGCAGTCGCAAGGCTAGCGGGAAAGAGACCCAGTACTTC. The chain joins TRBV2 to TRBJ2-5; 9 bases match TRBD2. CDR1 is SNHLY, CDR2 FYNNEI, per germline. CDR3 length: 15 residues. V lost 5 bases, J lost 3 bases, and 7 bases stayed unmatched.

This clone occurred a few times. The CDR3 DNA follows: TGTGCCAGCAGCTTGAAGCAGGGTTATACTGAAGCTTTCTTT. This codes for CASSLKQGYTEAFF. The rearrangement links TRBV5-4 to TRBJ1-1; TRBD1 might be the D (5 bases). The germline gives CDR1 SGHNT, CDR2 YYREEE (reference sequence). Trimming pared 1 base from V and 5 bases from J, leaving 12 bases between. CDR3 length: 14 amino acids.

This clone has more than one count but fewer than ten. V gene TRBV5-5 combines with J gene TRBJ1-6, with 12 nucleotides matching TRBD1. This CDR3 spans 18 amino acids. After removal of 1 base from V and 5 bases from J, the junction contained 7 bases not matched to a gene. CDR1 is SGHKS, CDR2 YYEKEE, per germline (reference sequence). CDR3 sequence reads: CASSLRPGQGANNSPLHF. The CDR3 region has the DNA TGTGCCAGCAGCTTGCGGCCGGGACAGGGGGCCAATAATTCACCCCTCCACTTT.

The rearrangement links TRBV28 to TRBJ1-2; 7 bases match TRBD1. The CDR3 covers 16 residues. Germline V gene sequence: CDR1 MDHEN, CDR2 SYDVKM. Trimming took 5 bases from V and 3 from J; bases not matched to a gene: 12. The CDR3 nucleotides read TGTGCCAGCAGTGAATCGGGACAGTTTCTTGACTATGGCTACACCTTC. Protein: CASSESGQFLDYGYTF.

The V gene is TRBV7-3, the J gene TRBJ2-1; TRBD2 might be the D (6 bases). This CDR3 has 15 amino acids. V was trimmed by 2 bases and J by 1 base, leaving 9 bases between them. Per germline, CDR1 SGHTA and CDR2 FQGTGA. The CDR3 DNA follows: TGTGCCAGCAGCTTACAAGCGGGTTCCTACAATGAGCAGTTCTTC. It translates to CASSLQAGSYNEQFF.

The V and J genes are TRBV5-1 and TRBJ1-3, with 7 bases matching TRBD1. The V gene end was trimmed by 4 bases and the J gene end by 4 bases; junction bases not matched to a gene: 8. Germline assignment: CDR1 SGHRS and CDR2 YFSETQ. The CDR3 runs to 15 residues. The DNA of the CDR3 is TGCGCCAGCAGCATTGGCGGGACAGAGGGAAACACCATATATTTT. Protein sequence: CASSIGGTEGNTIYF.

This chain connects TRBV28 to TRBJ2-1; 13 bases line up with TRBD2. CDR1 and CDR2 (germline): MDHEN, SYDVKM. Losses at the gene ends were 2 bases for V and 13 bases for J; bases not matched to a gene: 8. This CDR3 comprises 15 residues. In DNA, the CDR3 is TGTGCCAGCAGTTTAGGGACTAGCGGGACTCCACAACAGTTCTTC. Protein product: CASSLGTSGTPQQFF.

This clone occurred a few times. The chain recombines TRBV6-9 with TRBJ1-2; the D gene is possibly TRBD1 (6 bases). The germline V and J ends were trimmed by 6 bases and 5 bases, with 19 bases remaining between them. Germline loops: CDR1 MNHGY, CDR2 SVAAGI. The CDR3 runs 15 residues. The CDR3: CASRDATGWEYGYTF. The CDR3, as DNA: TGTGCCAGCAGGGACGCGACAGGCTGGGAGTATGGCTACACCTTC.

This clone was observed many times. The CDR3 sequence: CASSIGDGGGTDTQYF. In nucleotides, the CDR3 is TGTGCCAGTAGTATAGGGGATGGAGGGGGCACAGATACGCAGTATTTT. V usage is TRBV19 and J usage is TRBJ2-3; D is possibly TRBD2 (6 bases). Germline V gene data show CDR1 as LNHDA and CDR2 as SQIVND (reference sequence). The CDR3 length is 16 residues. V gave up 1 base and J gave up 1 base, with 12 bases separating them.

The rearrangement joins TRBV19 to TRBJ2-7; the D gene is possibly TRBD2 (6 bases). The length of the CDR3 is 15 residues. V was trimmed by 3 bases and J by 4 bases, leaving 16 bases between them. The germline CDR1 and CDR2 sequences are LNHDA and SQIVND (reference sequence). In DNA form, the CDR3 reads TGTGCCAGTAGTATGACGGGAGTAAACCGGTACGAGCAGTACTTC. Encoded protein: CASSMTGVNRYEQYF. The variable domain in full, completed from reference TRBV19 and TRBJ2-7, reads DGGITQSPKYLFRKEGQNVTLSCEQNLNHDAMYWYRQDPGQGLRLIYYSQIVNDFQKGDIAEGYSVSREKKESFPLTVTSAQKNPTAFYLCASSMTGVNRYEQYFGPGTRLTVT.

The CDR3 DNA is TGCGCCAGCGGAAGGACAGAGGAAACTGAAGCTTTCTTT. Residues: CASGRTEETEAFF. V and J are TRBV10-2 and TRBJ1-1; D may be TRBD1 (6 bases). The V gene lost 8 bases and the J gene lost 5 bases, with 15 bases spanning the gap. The CDR3 has 13 amino acids. CDR1 WSHSY and CDR2 SAAADI come from the germline V gene.

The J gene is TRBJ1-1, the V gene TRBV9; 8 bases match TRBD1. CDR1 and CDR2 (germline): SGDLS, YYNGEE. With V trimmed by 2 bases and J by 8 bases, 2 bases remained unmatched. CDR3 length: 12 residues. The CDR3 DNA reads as TGTGCCAGCAGCGTCGGGGACAGGGAAGCTTTCTTT. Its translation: CASSVGDREAFF.

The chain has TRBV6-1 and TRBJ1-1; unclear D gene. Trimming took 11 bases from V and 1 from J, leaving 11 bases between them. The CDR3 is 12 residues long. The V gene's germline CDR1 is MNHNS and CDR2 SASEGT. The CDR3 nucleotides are TGTGCCCCCGCAGGTTCGAACACTGAAGCTTTCTTT. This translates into CAPAGSNTEAFF.

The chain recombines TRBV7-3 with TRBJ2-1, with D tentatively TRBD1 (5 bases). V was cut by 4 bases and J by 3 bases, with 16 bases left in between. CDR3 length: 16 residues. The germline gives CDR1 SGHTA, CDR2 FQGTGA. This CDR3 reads CASSSSGSRVYNEQFF. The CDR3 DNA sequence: TGTGCCAGCAGCTCTTCAGGGTCCCGGGTCTACAATGAGCAGTTCTTC.

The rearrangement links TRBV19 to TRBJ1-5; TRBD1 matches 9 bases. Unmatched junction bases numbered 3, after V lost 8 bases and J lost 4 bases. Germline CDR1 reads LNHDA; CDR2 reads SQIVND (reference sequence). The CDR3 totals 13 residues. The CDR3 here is CASAGTGNQPQHF. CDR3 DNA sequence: TGTGCCAGTGCCGGGACAGGGAATCAGCCCCAGCATTTT.

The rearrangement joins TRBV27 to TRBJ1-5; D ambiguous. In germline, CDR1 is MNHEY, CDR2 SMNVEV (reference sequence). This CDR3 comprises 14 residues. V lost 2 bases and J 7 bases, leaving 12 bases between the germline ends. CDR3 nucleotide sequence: TGTGCCAGCAGTTTACGGGAATTCGGCCAGCCCCAGCATTTT. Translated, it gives CASSLREFGQPQHF.

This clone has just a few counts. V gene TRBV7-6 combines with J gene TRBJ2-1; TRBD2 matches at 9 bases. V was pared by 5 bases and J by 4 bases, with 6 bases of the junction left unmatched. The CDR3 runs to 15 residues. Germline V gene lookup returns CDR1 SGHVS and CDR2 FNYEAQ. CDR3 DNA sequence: TGTGCCAGCAGCCCGGGACTAGCAAGTTACAATGAGCAGTTCTTC. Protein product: CASSPGLASYNEQFF. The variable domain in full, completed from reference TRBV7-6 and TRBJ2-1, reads GAGVSQSPRYKVTKRGQDVALRCDPISGHVSLYWYRQALGQGPEFLTYFNYEAQQDKSGLPNDRFSAERPEGSISTLTIQRTEQRDSAMYRCASSPGLASYNEQFFGPGTRLTVL.

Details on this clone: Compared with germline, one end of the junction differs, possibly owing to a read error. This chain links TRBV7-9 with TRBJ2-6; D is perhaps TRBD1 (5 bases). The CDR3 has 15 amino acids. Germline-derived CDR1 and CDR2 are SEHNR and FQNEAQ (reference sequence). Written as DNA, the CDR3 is TGTGCCAGCAGCTTACGAGGTGCTGGGGCCAACGGCCTGACTTTC. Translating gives CASSLRGAGANGLTF.

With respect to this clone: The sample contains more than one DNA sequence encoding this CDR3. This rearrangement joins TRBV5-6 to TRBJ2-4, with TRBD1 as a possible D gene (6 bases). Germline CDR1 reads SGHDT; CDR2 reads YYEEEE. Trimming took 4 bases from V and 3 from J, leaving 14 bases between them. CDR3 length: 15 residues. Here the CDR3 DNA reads TGTGCCAGCAGCCCGGTTGGGGGCGGCAAAAACATTCAGTACTTC. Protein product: CASSPVGGGKNIQYF. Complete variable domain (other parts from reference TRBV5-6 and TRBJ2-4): DAGVTQSPTHLIKTRGQQVTLRCSPKSGHDTVSWYQQALGQGPQFIFQYYEEEERQRGNFPDRFSGHQFPNYSSELNVNALLLGDSALYLCASSPVGGGKNIQYFGAGTRLSVL.

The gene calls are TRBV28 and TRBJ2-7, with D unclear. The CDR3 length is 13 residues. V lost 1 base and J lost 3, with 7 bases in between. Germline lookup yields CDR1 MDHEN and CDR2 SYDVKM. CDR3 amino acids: CASSLSGFYEQYF. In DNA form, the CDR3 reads TGTGCCAGCAGTTTATCTGGCTTCTACGAGCAGTACTTC.

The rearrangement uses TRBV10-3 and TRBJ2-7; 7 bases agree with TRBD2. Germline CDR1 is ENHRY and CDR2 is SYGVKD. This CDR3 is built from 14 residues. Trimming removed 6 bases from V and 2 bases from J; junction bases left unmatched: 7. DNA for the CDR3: TGTGCCATCAGAAACACCGGGACTACCTACGAGCAGTACTTC. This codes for CAIRNTGTTYEQYF.